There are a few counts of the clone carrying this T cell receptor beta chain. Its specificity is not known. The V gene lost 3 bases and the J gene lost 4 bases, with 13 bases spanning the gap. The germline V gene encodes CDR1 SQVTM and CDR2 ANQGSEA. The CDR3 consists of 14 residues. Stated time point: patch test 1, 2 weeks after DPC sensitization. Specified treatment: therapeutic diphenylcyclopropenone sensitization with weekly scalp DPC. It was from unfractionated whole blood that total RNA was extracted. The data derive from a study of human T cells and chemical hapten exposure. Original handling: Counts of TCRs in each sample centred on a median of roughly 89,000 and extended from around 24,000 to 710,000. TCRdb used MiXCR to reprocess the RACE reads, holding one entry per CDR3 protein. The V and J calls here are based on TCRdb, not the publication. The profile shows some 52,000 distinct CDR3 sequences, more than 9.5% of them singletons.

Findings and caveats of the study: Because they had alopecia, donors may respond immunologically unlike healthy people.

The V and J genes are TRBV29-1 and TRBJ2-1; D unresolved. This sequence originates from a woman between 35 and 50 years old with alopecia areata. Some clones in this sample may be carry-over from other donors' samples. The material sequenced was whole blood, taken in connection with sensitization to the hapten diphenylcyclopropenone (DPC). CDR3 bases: TGCAGCGTTGAGGTTGGGTTTAGGTACAATGAGCAGTTCTTC. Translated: CSVEVGFRYNEQFF.